The table lists the clone carrying this TCR beta chain with many counts. Its target is not known. This library used approximately 390 ng RNA and molecular barcoded adaptors spanning alpha/delta and beta/gamma chains. TCRdb re-called the reads through MiXCR, storing one row per CDR3 protein. The data show tens of thousands of distinct CDR3 sequences, 20% to 25% seen once. This sample stems from a study of read filtering for tumor transcriptome and immune sequencing. The wider study: By R-ISS, stages I, II and III held approximately 8, 17 and 7 patients. Transcriptome libraries were built from DNase-treated RNA.

Germline V gene sequence: CDR1 SEHNR, CDR2 FQNEAQ (reference sequence). Trimming removed 5 bases from V and 7 bases from J; junction bases left unmatched: 5. This CDR3 comprises 13 residues. Points from the study as a whole: Single-read clonotypes: 80% to 90% of IR-seq clonotypes (around 4% of reads), more than 70% of RNA-seq clonotypes (approximately 49% of reads). The sorted CD138-negative fraction was a mixed bone marrow immune population, not purified T cells.

The rearrangement uses TRBV7-9 and TRBJ2-1, with 7 bases fitting TRBD2. The sequenced sample consisted of a population of CD138-negative cells sorted from bone marrow. The TCR sequence derives from a donor at least 40 years old with multiple myeloma. The CDR3 coding sequence is TGTGCCAGCAGCGGGGAGGGGATGAATGAGCAGTTCTTC. Protein sequence: CASSGEGMNEQFF.